The 14 T cell receptor beta chains below all came from one sample that was sequenced in a study of metastatic and nonmetastatic thyroid tumors. TCRdb re-called the PCR reads through MiXCR. The sample holds about 40,000 clones, over 9.5% seen once. No patient had received any treatment before thyroid surgery. The sequencing sample was made of blood. The receptor source for this set is a female donor with papillary thyroid cancer or a benign thyroid nodule (not recorded which). Some clones in this sample may be carry-over from other donors' samples.

This clone was detected ten times or more. The chain recombines TRBV10-3 with TRBJ2-7; D is ambiguous. CDR3 length: 13 residues. Germline V gene sequence: CDR1 ENHRY, CDR2 SYGVKD. V shed 1 base and J shed 7 bases, with 11 bases lying between them. The CDR3: CAISELNNPEQYF. The CDR3 region has the DNA TGTGCCATCAGTGAGTTGAACAATCCGGAGCAGTACTTC.

This clone was observed at least ten times. The same CDR3 also results from other DNA sequences found in this sample. V gene TRBV27 combines with J gene TRBJ1-1, with 7 bases aligning to TRBD1. This CDR3 is built from 17 residues. With V trimmed by 6 bases and J by 0 bases, 13 bases remained unmatched. Germline values: CDR1 MNHEY, CDR2 SMNVEV (reference sequence). CDR3 DNA: TGTGCCAGCAGACCGACCCGACAGGGCGGGATGAACACTGAAGCTTTCTTT. Its protein product is CASRPTRQGGMNTEAFF.

This clone was detected many times. Since no conserved phenylalanine or tryptophan closes the CDR3, a read error is the likely cause. The V and J genes are TRBV9 and TRBJ1-1; D possibly corresponds to TRBD1 (5 bases). Germline V CDR1 and CDR2: SGDLS, YYNGEE. The CDR3 runs 13 residues. V was shortened by 4 bases and J by 5 bases, with 12 bases between the two germline ends. As DNA, the CDR3 is TGTGCCAGCAGCCCCCGGGACTTGACTGAAGCTTTCTCT. Amino acid sequence: CASSPRDLTEAFS.

This clone was counted at least ten times. The chain joins TRBV19 to TRBJ2-2; D unclear. The V and J ends lost 0 bases and 4 bases respectively, with 0 bases between them. Germline CDR1 LNHDA, CDR2 SQIVND (reference sequence). This CDR3 has 12 residues. CDR3 coding DNA: TGTGCCAGTAGTATAGACACCGGGGAGCTGTTTTTT. Protein product: CASSIDTGELFF.

In its sample, this clone was seen many times. The genes are TRBV28 and TRBJ1-1; D is possibly TRBD1 (6 bases). CDR3 length: 13 amino acids. Looked up from germline, CDR1 is MDHEN and CDR2 is SYDVKM. V was pared by 6 bases and J by 11 bases, with 19 bases between. For the CDR3, the DNA is TGTGCCAGCAGGGACCGGGACGGGACATGGGCTTTCTTT. It is translated as CASRDRDGTWAFF.

The rearrangement links TRBV7-7 to TRBJ2-5, with no clear D. Germline CDR1 and CDR2: SSHAT and FNYEAQ (reference sequence). The CDR3 sequence is 14 residues long. The CDR3: CARSLNPSGETQYF. DNA for the CDR3: TGTGCTAGAAGCTTAAACCCCTCCGGGGAGACCCAGTACTTC.

This clone was found many times. The chain uses TRBV5-1 and TRBJ1-3; a possible D gene is TRBD1 (6 bases). V lost 4 bases, J lost 2 bases, and 13 bases lay in between. The CDR3 loop spans 15 amino acids. Germline CDR1 is SGHRS and CDR2 is YFSETQ. CDR3 in amino acids: CASSQTGRTGNTIYF. DNA for the CDR3: TGCGCCAGCAGCCAAACAGGGCGGACTGGAAACACCATATATTTT.

This clone was detected ten times or more. The V and J genes are TRBV5-1 and TRBJ2-2; 9 positions agree with TRBD1. V lost 4 bases, J lost 6 bases, and 10 bases stayed unmatched. The CDR3 spans 16 residues. The germline V gene encodes CDR1 SGHRS and CDR2 YFSETQ. CDR3 nucleotide sequence: TGCGCCAGCAGCCCGCCGGGACAGGGTGGGGCCGGGGAGCTGTTTTTT. Translated, it gives CASSPPGQGGAGELFF.

Comments on this clone: At one end, the junction sequence differs from germline, possibly due to a read error. This sequence joins TRBV24-1 and TRBJ1-5; unclear D gene. The CDR3 runs to 11 residues. Germline V gene data show CDR1 as KGHDR and CDR2 as SFDVKD. In DNA, the CDR3 is TGCGCCACCGTCGGGGAGAGGCCCCAGCATTTT. Protein sequence: CATVGERPQHF.

This clone has a count of ten or more. The CDR3 is CASSPGGGRVTDTQYF. The CDR3 coding sequence is TGTGCCAGTAGTCCGGGGGGCGGGAGAGTCACAGATACGCAGTATTTT. This chain joins TRBV19 and TRBJ2-3, with a weak D call TRBD2 (7 bases). V was trimmed by 5 bases and J by 2 bases, leaving 17 bases between them. CDR1 is LNHDA, CDR2 SQIVND, per germline (reference sequence). This CDR3 spans 16 amino acids.

The V gene is TRBV30, the J gene TRBJ1-1; no reliable D call. Trimming left V 0 bases short and J 3 bases short, with 5 bases between. The V gene's germline CDR1 is GTSNPN and CDR2 SVGIG (reference sequence). CDR3 size: 12 residues. DNA for the CDR3: TGTGCCTGGAGTGTACTCCACACTGAAGCTTTCTTT. Translated, it gives CAWSVLHTEAFF.

This clone occurred many times. Other DNA sequences within the sample encode an identical CDR3. The CDR3 sequence: CAISATGGVGVTEAFF. The CDR3 bases are TGTGCCATCAGTGCCACAGGGGGCGTCGGGGTCACTGAAGCTTTCTTT. The chain combines TRBV10-3 with TRBJ1-1; 9 nucleotides agree with TRBD1. The CDR3 has 16 amino acids. The junction had 10 bases not matched to a gene; V was cut back by 4 bases and J by 4 bases. CDR1 and CDR2 from the germline V gene are ENHRY and SYGVKD.

This clone was recorded many times. The J gene is TRBJ2-7, the V gene TRBV5-1, with a weak D call TRBD2 (7 bases). This CDR3 is built from 15 residues. The V gene's germline CDR1 is SGHRS and CDR2 YFSETQ. V shed 1 base and J shed 6 bases, with 17 bases lying between them. The CDR3 sequence is CASSLSGTHGAEQYF. Here the CDR3 DNA reads TGCGCCAGCAGCTTGAGCGGGACACATGGTGCCGAGCAGTACTTC.

There are a few counts of this clone. This chain joins TRBV6-2 or TRBV6-3 and TRBJ1-3, with D maybe TRBD1 (6 bases). The CDR3 is made up of 14 amino acids. Per germline, CDR1 MNHEY and CDR2 SVGEGT. V was clipped by 6 bases and J by 3 bases, with 12 bases between them. The CDR3 DNA reads TGTGCCAGCAGCTACAGGGAGGGTGGAAACACCATATATTTT. Encoded protein: CASSYREGGNTIYF.